Sequencing of this T cell receptor (beta chain) was carried out in a study of blood T cells in healthy people across ages. The CDR3 is 12 residues long. Trimming shortened V by 1 base and J by 6 bases, and 4 bases separated the two germline ends. Study results and limitations: There were more naive CD4+ cells and higher diversity in long-lived donors than in aged donors.

Points on this clonotype: What it recognizes is unknown.

Through a sample-barcoded 5' primer and a J-beta primer mix, a second PCR was run for roughly 6 to 11 cycles. Every individual sample yielded 2.5 million or more paired-end reads (each containing CDR3). Each CDR3 protein is one row after TCRdb ran MiXCR on the 5' RACE reads. The sample has 1.4 million to 1.5 million distinct CDR3 sequences; roughly 40% are singletons. The specimen sequenced was blood. This receptor was identified in a woman aged 18 to 35 in good health. The chain couples TRBV12-3 or TRBV12-4 to TRBJ2-1; D remains ambiguous. CDR3 in DNA: TGTGCCAGCAGTTTAGAGGTCAATGAGCAGTTCTTC. Amino acid sequence: CASSLEVNEQFF.